This T cell receptor (beta chain) was profiled in a study of blood T cells in healthy people across ages. Study observations and caveats: The study found TCR beta diversity correlated strongly with naive T cell percentage.

From germline, CDR1 is DFQATT and CDR2 SNEGSKA (reference sequence). Trimming removed 2 bases at V and 3 bases at J, with 10 bases between. The CDR3 totals 13 residues. Together with a sample-barcoded 5' primer, a J-beta primer mix was included in a second PCR lasting about 6 to 11 cycles. A single record per CDR3 protein comes from TCRdb applying MiXCR to the 5' RACE reads. The sample consists of roughly 800,000 distinct CDR3 sequences, about 62% of them appearing once. Collection of around 10 milliliters of peripheral blood was performed for each donor. This clonotype came up a few times. The antigen is undetermined.

The chain has TRBV20-1 and TRBJ1-2; D remains ambiguous. The material sequenced was blood. This sequence originates from a man aged 30-40 years in good health. CDR3 DNA sequence: TGCAGTGCTAGAAGGCCTACGCACTATGGCTACACCTTC. Encoded protein: CSARRPTHYGYTF.